Listed here are 30 T cell receptor beta chains from one sample, sequenced in a study of siplizumab effects on memory and regulatory T cells. This table comes from immunoSEQ multiplex PCR, and its TCRdb copy is limited to in-frame clones, with some not included. In the table there are around 87,000 clones, around 90% of which are singletons. Sequencing was performed on CD4+ T cells sorted from blood. The receptors shown here come from a human donor in good health.

This clone was seen a few times. The rearrangement links TRBV30 to TRBJ1-1; no clear D gene. The CDR3 length is 11 residues. Germline-derived CDR1 and CDR2 are GTSNPN and SVGIG (reference sequence). Trimming removed 1 base at V and 10 bases at J, with 10 bases between. The CDR3, as DNA: TGTGCCTGGAGTGACAAGGAAAGAGCTTTCTTT. Amino acids: CAWSDKERAFF.

CDR3 DNA: TGTGCCAGCAGCTTAGGTGGGAAAGCGGGAGGACAAGAGACCCAGTACTTC. It yields the protein CASSLGGKAGGQETQYF. The chain couples TRBV11-1 to TRBJ2-5, with 9 bases lining up with TRBD2. Losses at the gene ends were 1 base for V and 2 bases for J; bases not matched to a gene: 8. Germline CDR1 SGHAT, CDR2 FQDESV (reference sequence). This CDR3 contains 17 residues.

The gene calls are TRBV6-5 and TRBJ1-4; TRBD1 is a possible D gene (6 bases). The CDR3 length is 14 residues. The V gene lost 6 bases and the J gene lost 4 bases, with 12 bases spanning the gap. Germline V CDR1 and CDR2: MNHEY, SVGAGI. The CDR3 reads CASSWGHNNEKLFF. CDR3 sequence (DNA): TGTGCCAGCAGCTGGGGACACAATAATGAAAAACTGTTTTTT.

The chain links TRBV12-5 to TRBJ2-2; a possible D gene is TRBD2 (5 bases). The germline gives CDR1 LGHNT, CDR2 FRNRAP. V was shortened by 2 bases and J by 6 bases, with 16 bases between the two germline ends. The CDR3 contains 16 residues. CDR3 residues: CASGLQYPGAAGELFF. The CDR3 nucleotides read TGTGCTAGTGGTTTGCAATACCCCGGAGCGGCCGGGGAGCTGTTTTTT.

The chain uses TRBV19 and TRBJ2-7, with 9 bases matching TRBD1. Germline values: CDR1 LNHDA, CDR2 SQIVND (reference sequence). V dropped 4 bases and J dropped 6; count of bases not matched to a gene: 4. The CDR3 contains 13 residues. The CDR3 is CASSNTGGREQYF. As DNA, the CDR3 is TGTGCCAGTAGTAATACAGGGGGCCGCGAGCAGTACTTC.

The chain combines TRBV5-1 with TRBJ1-1, with no clear D. Germline values: CDR1 SGHRS, CDR2 YFSETQ. CDR3 size: 13 residues. Trimming removed 2 bases at V and 0 bases at J, with 5 bases between. The chain's CDR3 is CASSLELNTEAFF. The CDR3 region has the DNA TGCGCCAGCAGCTTAGAGTTGAACACTGAAGCTTTCTTT.

V is TRBV6-5 and J is TRBJ1-2; D is uncertain. V was clipped by 4 bases and J by 0 bases, with 9 bases between them. The germline CDR1 and CDR2 sequences are MNHEY and SVGAGI. The CDR3 runs to 14 residues. CDR3 nucleotide sequence: TGTGCCAGCAGTTCCCAGACACCTAACTATGGCTACACCTTC. This sequence encodes CASSSQTPNYGYTF.

The chain employs TRBV4-1 and TRBJ1-5; 10 positions match TRBD1. Trimming cost V 4 bases and J 3 bases; bases outside gene matches: 15. CDR3 size: 19 residues. Germline CDR1 and CDR2: MGHRA and YSYEKL. CDR3 amino acids: CASSRANTGTGVVNQPQHF. The CDR3 coding sequence is TGCGCCAGCAGCCGAGCCAACACCGGGACAGGGGTCGTCAATCAGCCCCAGCATTTT.

This chain links TRBV9 with TRBJ2-1, with 10 bases lining up with TRBD2. Germline values: CDR1 SGDLS, CDR2 YYNGEE. There are 16 residues in the CDR3. V dropped 0 bases and J dropped 6; count of bases not matched to a gene: 6. The DNA for the CDR3 is TGTGCCAGCAGCGTAGGACCTAGCGGGAGTCCCAATGAGCAGTTCTTC. Its protein is CASSVGPSGSPNEQFF.

The chain is built from TRBV6-5 and TRBJ1-4; 9 nucleotides line up with TRBD1. Germline values: CDR1 MNHEY, CDR2 SVGAGI. Trimming at V came to 5 bases and at J to 6 bases, leaving 4 bases not matched to a gene. The CDR3 totals 14 residues. CDR3 nucleotide sequence: TGTGCCAGCAGTACCGGGACAGGGTATGAAAAACTGTTTTTT. As protein: CASSTGTGYEKLFF.

J is TRBJ2-5 and V is TRBV15, with TRBD2 matching 8 bases. The CDR3 is made up of 14 amino acids. Per germline, CDR1 LNHNV and CDR2 YYDKDF (reference sequence). Trimming cost V 4 bases and J 4 bases; bases outside gene matches: 5. The CDR3 sequence is CATSTVAGPETQYF. The CDR3 nucleotides read TGTGCCACCAGCACGGTAGCGGGACCAGAGACCCAGTACTTC.

This clone was seen just once. The rearrangement joins TRBV6-1 to TRBJ1-6, with TRBD1 identical over 7 bases. J lost 7 bases, V lost 6 bases, and 6 bases had no gene match. CDR3 length: 14 residues. Looked up from germline, CDR1 is MNHNS and CDR2 is SASEGT. CDR3 protein: CASSPGQVNSPLHF. Written as DNA, the CDR3 is TGTGCCAGCAGCCCCGGACAGGTGAATTCACCCCTCCACTTT.

V usage is TRBV7-9 and J usage is TRBJ2-3, with D possibly being TRBD1 (6 bases). Germline CDR1 is SEHNR and CDR2 is FQNEAQ (reference sequence). CDR3 length: 13 amino acids. V dropped 4 bases and J dropped 4 bases, with 9 bases sitting between them. CDR3 protein: CASSSQGPDTQYF. In DNA form, the CDR3 reads TGTGCCAGCAGCTCCCAGGGGCCAGATACGCAGTATTTT.

The chain has TRBV9 and TRBJ1-1; possible D gene TRBD1, 5 bases. The CDR3 contains 14 residues. Trimming removed 3 bases from V and 0 bases from J, with 9 bases in between. Germline V gene data show CDR1 as SGDLS and CDR2 as YYNGEE. The CDR3 DNA sequence: TGTGCCAGCAGCGAGACAGCTATGAACACTGAAGCTTTCTTT. Translating gives CASSETAMNTEAFF.

This chain connects TRBV5-1 to TRBJ2-3; 16 nucleotides match TRBD2. V lost 3 bases, J lost 5 bases, and 9 bases stayed unmatched. The CDR3 is 18 residues long. Per the germline V gene, CDR1 is SGHRS and CDR2 is YFSETQ. This CDR3 reads CASSSPGLAGGDEDTQYF. The CDR3 nucleotides read TGCGCCAGCAGCTCCCCGGGACTAGCGGGGGGGGATGAAGATACGCAGTATTTT.

The chain carries TRBV12-5 and TRBJ1-5, with D tentatively TRBD1 (6 bases). V lost 9 bases and J 3 bases, leaving 18 bases between the germline ends. The length of the CDR3 is 15 residues. Germline lookup yields CDR1 LGHNT and CDR2 FRNRAP. CDR3 sequence (DNA): TGTGCTAGCGTCCGGGATAGGGGGGTCAATCAGCCCCAGCATTTT. It translates to CASVRDRGVNQPQHF.

The V gene is TRBV19, the J gene TRBJ2-7, with D possibly TRBD1 on 5 matching bases. CDR1 LNHDA and CDR2 SQIVND come from the germline V gene (reference sequence). The CDR3 contains 14 residues. V lost 3 bases to trimming and J lost 6 bases, with 15 bases between them. The CDR3 sequence is CASSMMGQLSEQYF. The CDR3 DNA follows: TGTGCCAGTAGTATGATGGGGCAGTTATCCGAGCAGTACTTC.

This chain links TRBV13 with TRBJ2-4, with D perhaps TRBD1 or TRBD2 (6 bases each). This CDR3 spans 15 amino acids. Germline assignment: CDR1 PRHDT and CDR2 FYEKMQ (reference sequence). V lost 1 base and J 6 bases, leaving 13 bases between the germline ends. The CDR3 DNA reads TGTGCCAGCAGCTTAGAGGGGGGCGCGGGAAACATTCAGTACTTC. This encodes CASSLEGGAGNIQYF.

This chain connects TRBV5-4 to TRBJ1-1; D ambiguous. This CDR3 has 14 amino acids. V dropped 4 bases and J dropped 0 bases, with 10 bases sitting between them. Germline CDR1 SGHNT, CDR2 YYREEE (reference sequence). The CDR3 loop is CASSLMDLNTEAFF. For the CDR3, the DNA is TGTGCCAGCAGCCTCATGGACCTGAACACTGAAGCTTTCTTT.

The rearrangement uses TRBV4-2 and TRBJ2-7; weak D call: TRBD2 (5 bases). The V gene lost 2 bases and the J gene lost 2 bases, with 19 bases spanning the gap. Germline CDR1 reads LGHNA; CDR2 reads YNFKEQ. The CDR3 spans 17 residues. As DNA, the CDR3 is TGTGCCAGCAGCCAAATAGCGCGTACAAAGGGAGCCTACGAGCAGTACTTC. It specifies CASSQIARTKGAYEQYF.

V usage is TRBV10-3 and J usage is TRBJ2-5, with 8 bases aligning to TRBD1. Germline V gives CDR1 ENHRY, CDR2 SYGVKD. V lost 8 bases and J lost 5; bases outside the gene matches: 7. The CDR3 runs 13 residues. For the CDR3, the DNA is TGTGCCATCGCGACAGGGGCCTGGGAGACCCAGTACTTC. It encodes CAIATGAWETQYF.

In its sample, this clone was seen once. This chain joins TRBV6-1 and TRBJ1-6; D is possibly TRBD1 (5 bases). The CDR3 has 16 amino acids. Trimming took 4 bases from V and 5 from J, leaving 15 bases between them. Germline CDR1 is MNHNS and CDR2 is SASEGT. The CDR3 DNA sequence: TGTGCCAGCAGTGTTCCCTGGGGCCCTAATAATTCACCCCTCCACTTT. This gives the protein CASSVPWGPNNSPLHF.

This clone came up once. This chain links TRBV10-3 with TRBJ1-5; D is perhaps TRBD1 (6 bases). The CDR3 is made up of 13 amino acids. Trimming cost V 10 bases and J 3 bases, with 13 bases left between them. Germline assignment: CDR1 ENHRY and CDR2 SYGVKD. In DNA, the CDR3 is TGTGCCACCAGGGGACGGATCAATCAGCCCCAGCATTTT. Its protein is CATRGRINQPQHF.

This chain uses TRBV5-6 with TRBJ2-1, with a weak D call TRBD2 (5 bases). Trimming removed 0 bases from V and 0 bases from J, with 10 bases in between. Per germline, CDR1 SGHDT and CDR2 YYEEEE. This CDR3 spans 16 amino acids. The CDR3 region is CASSLDVGSSYNEQFF. The DNA for the CDR3 is TGTGCCAGCAGCTTGGATGTGGGGAGCTCCTACAATGAGCAGTTCTTC.

The CDR3 loop is CASSVQGRDGYTF. CDR3 DNA: TGTGCCAGCAGTGTACAGGGGAGGGATGGCTACACCTTC. This chain connects TRBV6-1 to TRBJ1-2, with 7 bases lining up with TRBD1. Trimming removed 4 bases from V and 6 bases from J; junction bases left unmatched: 5. The CDR3 covers 13 residues. CDR1 is MNHNS, CDR2 SASEGT, per germline.

This clone was picked up a small number of times. The chain uses TRBV5-1 and TRBJ1-1, with 9 bases matching TRBD1. The CDR3 covers 14 residues. The V segment lost 5 bases and the J segment 8 bases; nucleotides outside the gene matches: 10. Looked up from germline, CDR1 is SGHRS and CDR2 is YFSETQ. CDR3 nucleotides: TGCGCCAGCAGTCCTCTTCCGGGACAGGGCGAAGCTTTCTTT. This sequence encodes CASSPLPGQGEAFF.

The CDR3 nucleotides read TGTGCCAGCAGCCAAGTCAGCGGGAGGGCGGGGAACACCGGGGAGCTGTTTTTT. It specifies CASSQVSGRAGNTGELFF. The V gene is TRBV14, the J gene TRBJ2-2, with 10 bases matching TRBD2. Germline V CDR1 and CDR2: SGHDN, FVKESK. V trimming: 1 base; J trimming: 1 base; junction bases outside the gene matches: 6. This CDR3 contains 18 residues.

CDR3 DNA sequence: TGTGCCAGCAGACCCGGAGGGCGGGACGAGCAGTACTTC. It specifies CASRPGGRDEQYF. The chain is built from TRBV6-5 and TRBJ2-7, with D tentatively TRBD2 (6 bases). Trimming took 6 bases from V and 5 from J, leaving 14 bases between them. CDR1 and CDR2 (germline): MNHEY, SVGAGI. CDR3 length: 13 residues.

V is TRBV15 and J is TRBJ2-1, with a possible D match to TRBD2 (5 bases). Germline V CDR1 and CDR2: LNHNV, YYDKDF (reference sequence). The V end was cut by 1 base, the J end by 9 bases, with 16 bases between. CDR3 length: 15 amino acids. The CDR3 spells CATSRGASSFSEQFF. For the CDR3, the DNA is TGTGCCACCAGCAGAGGGGCTAGCTCCTTTTCTGAGCAGTTCTTC.

This chain uses TRBV4-3 with TRBJ2-7; D call uncertain. The CDR3 runs 14 residues. Germline values: CDR1 LGHNA, CDR2 YSLEER. V lost 0 bases, J lost 7 bases, and 13 bases lay in between. The CDR3 nucleotides are TGCGCCAGCAGCCAAGAAGTTTATATCGGGGAGCAGTACTTC. Translation gives CASSQEVYIGEQYF.